One sample yielded the 19 T cell receptor beta chains listed below, sequenced in a study of control samples from healthy donors and cancer patients (dated by TCRdb to between 2020 and 2021). Libraries were prepared through the immunoSEQ multiplex PCR assay. Entries here come from immuneACCESS through TCRdb and include only in-frame sequences with V and J called. Some clones fail to appear in such tables; in the studies checked, an unresolved V gene covers under half of the shortfall, and the cause of the remainder is unknown. The sample data list about 150,000 clones, and 85% to 95% of these were observed just once. In total, the top ten clones hold about 5.6% of the sample. Input material: blood. The receptor source for this set is a man aged 40-55 years in good health.

This rearrangement joins TRBV29-1 to TRBJ1-2; no firm D call. Trimming stripped 3 bases from V and 4 bases from J, with 15 bases between. The CDR3 sequence is 14 residues long. Germline lookup yields CDR1 SQVTM and CDR2 ANQGSEA. CDR3 residues: CSVDPGRSGYGYTF. CDR3 DNA: TGCAGCGTTGATCCGGGGAGGAGCGGCTATGGCTACACCTTC.

V gene TRBV18 combines with J gene TRBJ2-7; 7 positions match TRBD1. V lost 5 bases and J lost 3; bases outside the gene matches: 4. Looked up from germline, CDR1 is KGHSH and CDR2 is LQKENI. The CDR3 sequence is 13 residues long. The CDR3 DNA sequence: TGTGCCAGCTCATCCTACAGGGGCTACGAGCAGTACTTC. Protein sequence: CASSSYRGYEQYF.

The rearrangement joins TRBV28 to TRBJ1-1; D perhaps matches TRBD1 (5 bases). Trimming shortened V by 8 bases and J by 4 bases, and 17 bases separated the two germline ends. Germline assignment: CDR1 MDHEN and CDR2 SYDVKM. The CDR3 runs to 14 residues. The CDR3 reads CASSLRVGATEAFF. DNA for the CDR3: TGTGCCAGCTCACTCAGGGTAGGGGCCACTGAAGCTTTCTTT.

The chain is built from TRBV24-1 and TRBJ2-7; D might be TRBD2 (5 bases). The CDR3 covers 16 residues. Germline assignment: CDR1 KGHDR and CDR2 SFDVKD. V was shortened by 5 bases and J by 0 bases, with 16 bases between the two germline ends. For the CDR3, the DNA is TGTGCCACCAGTGCCCCAGGTAGAGGGAGCTCCTACGAGCAGTACTTC. Translating it yields CATSAPGRGSSYEQYF.

The V and J genes are TRBV27 and TRBJ2-2; no definite D call. Germline CDR1 is MNHEY and CDR2 is SMNVEV (reference sequence). This CDR3 has 13 residues. V lost 0 bases, J lost 6 bases, and 5 bases lay in between. CDR3 loop: CASSLSFPGELFF. The CDR3 DNA is TGTGCCAGCAGTTTATCGTTTCCCGGGGAGCTGTTTTTT.

The chain is built from TRBV4-3 and TRBJ1-6; no clear D. This CDR3 contains 19 residues. Trimming removed 4 bases at V and 6 bases at J, with 25 bases between. Per germline, CDR1 LGHNA and CDR2 YSLEER. The CDR3 region is CASSLDPPSLIRGNSPLHF. CDR3 DNA: TGCGCCAGCAGCCTCGACCCCCCCTCTTTAATCCGGGGTAATTCACCCCTCCACTTT.

The rearrangement uses TRBV10-3 and TRBJ1-1; 8 nucleotides align to TRBD1. The length of the CDR3 is 15 residues. Germline CDR1 is ENHRY and CDR2 is SYGVKD. The V segment lost 6 bases and the J segment 5 bases; nucleotides outside the gene matches: 11. The CDR3 DNA reads as TGTGCCATCAGCGATCCGGGGCAGGGGGCAACTGAAGCTTTCTTT. It is translated as CAISDPGQGATEAFF.

CDR3 residues: CASTRTESDTQYF. Written as DNA, the CDR3 is TGTGCCAGCACCAGGACAGAATCCGATACGCAGTATTTT. This rearrangement joins TRBV27 to TRBJ2-3, with TRBD1 as a possible D gene (6 bases). This CDR3 has 13 residues. Germline assignment: CDR1 MNHEY and CDR2 SMNVEV (reference sequence). The germline V and J ends were trimmed by 7 bases and 6 bases, with 14 bases remaining between them.

This chain uses TRBV29-1 with TRBJ1-2, with D maybe TRBD1 (6 bases). V was pared by 1 base and J by 2 bases, with 14 bases between. CDR1 and CDR2 from the germline V gene are SQVTM and ANQGSEA. This CDR3 is built from 15 residues. DNA of the CDR3: TGCAGCGTTGAAGCCCTGACAGGTCCGAACTATGGCTACACCTTC. This gives the protein CSVEALTGPNYGYTF.

This chain links TRBV5-5 with TRBJ1-1; D is unresolved. This CDR3 is built from 16 residues. Trimming took 0 bases from V and 1 from J, leaving 13 bases between them. Germline CDR1 is SGHKS and CDR2 is YYEKEE (reference sequence). The CDR3 DNA reads as TGTGCCAGCAGCTTGGAGAGGGCTCCGTCGAACACTGAAGCTTTCTTT. Encoded protein: CASSLERAPSNTEAFF.

The V call is TRBV19, the J call TRBJ1-1, with D possibly matching TRBD1 (5 bases). The germline V and J ends were trimmed by 8 bases and 3 bases, with 16 bases remaining between them. The CDR3 sequence is 14 residues long. The V gene's germline CDR1 is LNHDA and CDR2 SQIVND (reference sequence). CDR3 amino acids: CASLPGVRYTEAFF. CDR3 nucleotides: TGTGCCAGTTTGCCGGGGGTCAGGTACACTGAAGCTTTCTTT.

This clone has just one count. The chain recombines TRBV19 with TRBJ1-5; a possible D gene is TRBD1 (6 bases). V lost 1 base to trimming and J lost 1 base, with 11 bases between them. Germline CDR1 LNHDA, CDR2 SQIVND (reference sequence). The CDR3 has 16 residues. In DNA, the CDR3 is TGTGCCAGTAGTATAGGTTTAGGACAGAGCAATCAGCCCCAGCATTTT. It specifies CASSIGLGQSNQPQHF.

This chain links TRBV5-1 with TRBJ2-1, with 8 bases that match TRBD1. The J segment lost 0 bases and the V segment lost 0 bases, leaving 11 bases of the junction unmatched. The CDR3 length is 19 residues. From germline, CDR1 is SGHRS and CDR2 YFSETQ. CDR3 sequence (DNA): TGCGCCAGCAGCTTGGCAGCCCGGAGACAGGGGAGCTCCTACAATGAGCAGTTCTTC. This gives the protein CASSLAARRQGSSYNEQFF. The full variable domain, its missing parts supplied by reference TRBV5-1 and TRBJ2-1, is KAGVTQTPRYLIKTRGQQVTLSCSPISGHRSVSWYQQTPGQGLQFLFEYFSETQRNKGNFPGRFSGRQFSNSRSEMNVSTLELGDSALYLCASSLAARRQGSSYNEQFFGPGTRLTVL.

The chain joins TRBV7-8 to TRBJ1-1; no reliable D call. Trimming took off 4 bases at V and 0 bases at J, with 21 bases between the two ends. The CDR3 has 18 amino acids. Germline-derived CDR1 and CDR2 are SGHVS and FQNEAQ. The CDR3 spells CASSSPGAIGLMNTEAFF. In DNA form, the CDR3 reads TGTGCCAGCAGCTCCCCAGGCGCGATTGGGCTGATGAACACTGAAGCTTTCTTT. The complete variable domain, with remaining parts taken from reference TRBV7-8 and TRBJ1-1, reads GAGVSQSPRYKVAKRGQDVALRCDPISGHVSLFWYQQALGQGPEFLTYFQNEAQLDKSGLPSDRFFAERPEGSVSTLKIQRTQQEDSAVYLCASSSPGAIGLMNTEAFFGQGTRLTVV.

The chain employs TRBV27 and TRBJ1-1; 7 positions agree with TRBD1. The CDR3 runs to 12 residues. V lost 5 bases to trimming and J lost 10 bases; unmatched junction nucleotides: 7. Looked up from germline, CDR1 is MNHEY and CDR2 is SMNVEV (reference sequence). This CDR3 is CASSRSTGLAFF. CDR3 in DNA: TGTGCCAGCAGTCGATCGACAGGGTTAGCTTTCTTT.

The sample holds a few counts of this clone. The chain has TRBV4-1 and TRBJ1-2, with D perhaps matching TRBD1 (5 bases). V was pared by 1 base and J by 2 bases, with 8 bases between. The V gene's germline CDR1 is MGHRA and CDR2 YSYEKL. The CDR3 covers 14 residues. DNA for the CDR3: TGCGCCAGCAGCCAAGTAGCAGGGAACTATGGCTACACCTTC. The encoded protein is CASSQVAGNYGYTF.

The chain joins TRBV14 to TRBJ1-1; D is perhaps TRBD1 (6 bases). With 2 bases removed from V and 5 bases from J, the gap between germline ends came to 15 bases. This CDR3 contains 15 residues. The germline gives CDR1 SGHDN, CDR2 FVKESK. CDR3: CASSQLGTIGTEAFF. Written as DNA, the CDR3 is TGTGCCAGCAGCCAACTCGGGACAATTGGGACTGAAGCTTTCTTT.

The chain combines TRBV19 with TRBJ2-7; tentative D call: TRBD1 (5 bases). The V gene lost 5 bases and the J gene lost 3 bases, with 11 bases spanning the gap. The CDR3 has 13 amino acids. Germline V lookup: CDR1 LNHDA, CDR2 SQIVND (reference sequence). The CDR3 DNA is TGTGCCAGTAGTGCACAGGTGCTCTACGAGCAGTACTTC. Its protein is CASSAQVLYEQYF.

The J gene is TRBJ2-1, the V gene TRBV4-2; 11 bases are a match to TRBD2. Germline lookup yields CDR1 LGHNA and CDR2 YNFKEQ. The V segment lost 0 bases and the J segment 6 bases; nucleotides outside the gene matches: 1. There are 15 residues in the CDR3. CDR3 sequence reads: CASSQDSGGANEQFF. The CDR3 nucleotides read TGTGCCAGCAGCCAAGATAGCGGGGGGGCCAATGAGCAGTTCTTC.